The 24 T cell receptor beta chains below come from one sample, sequenced in a study of blood T cell repertoires in COVID-19 (dated by TCRdb to 2020 to 2021). Library generation was performed with the immunoSEQ multiplex PCR assay. TCRdb provides this immuneACCESS table in a form limited to in-frame rearrangements. Some clones are lacking; in checked studies, under half of them reflect an unresolved V gene, and why the rest are absent is not known. This sample gives fewer than 400,000 clones in total; around 85% of them show up just once. The ten largest clones take up approximately 3.6% of the sample. Sequenced: peripheral blood. Receptor source: a woman younger than 30 with acute or convalescent COVID-19.

The chain joins TRBV5-6 to TRBJ2-1; TRBD2 agrees at 11 bases. Trimming took 4 bases from V and 6 from J; bases not matched to a gene: 3. The CDR3 runs 14 residues. In germline, CDR1 is SGHDT, CDR2 YYEEEE. CDR3 DNA sequence: TGTGCCAGCAGCGTGGGACTAGCGGCCAATGAGCAGTTCTTC. Residues: CASSVGLAANEQFF.

This rearrangement joins TRBV20-1 to TRBJ2-7; D possibly corresponds to TRBD2 (5 bases). CDR1 DFQATT and CDR2 SNEGSKA come from the germline V gene (reference sequence). V dropped 3 bases and J dropped 2 bases, with 11 bases sitting between them. This CDR3 region has 13 residues. The CDR3 loop is CSASADGTYEQYF. The CDR3 DNA follows: TGCAGTGCTAGTGCGGACGGGACCTACGAGCAGTACTTC.

The chain has TRBV27 and TRBJ1-1; no definite D call. With 3 bases removed from V and 3 bases from J, the gap between germline ends came to 11 bases. Germline V CDR1 and CDR2: MNHEY, SMNVEV (reference sequence). The CDR3 extends over 14 amino acids. The DNA for the CDR3 is TGTGCCAGCAGTTTGCGGAGGCGAGACACTGAAGCTTTCTTT. It codes for CASSLRRRDTEAFF.

This clone was seen a single time. V usage is TRBV6-2 or TRBV6-3 and J usage is TRBJ2-5; the D is unclear. The germline V gene encodes CDR1 MNHEY and CDR2 SVGEGT. Trimming cost V 2 bases and J 5 bases, with 9 bases left between them. The CDR3 loop spans 13 amino acids. CDR3 sequence: CASSYVLSETQYF. CDR3 nucleotides: TGTGCCAGCAGTTACGTATTATCGGAGACCCAGTACTTC.

This chain joins TRBV28 and TRBJ1-2, with TRBD1 identical over 8 bases. CDR1 MDHEN and CDR2 SYDVKM come from the germline V gene. V was clipped by 6 bases and J by 5 bases; unmatched bases: 5. The CDR3 is 13 amino acids. CDR3 sequence reads: CASSWDRIYGYTF. CDR3 sequence (DNA): TGTGCCAGCAGCTGGGACAGGATTTATGGCTACACCTTC.

V usage is TRBV29-1 and J usage is TRBJ1-1, with TRBD1 matching over 8 bases. Germline loops: CDR1 SQVTM, CDR2 ANQGSEA. This CDR3 has 13 residues. Trimming at V came to 4 bases and at J to 11 bases, leaving 12 bases not matched to a gene. CDR3: CSVGAGDRGFAFF. CDR3 bases: TGCAGCGTTGGGGCCGGAGACAGGGGATTCGCTTTCTTT.

The chain carries TRBV2 and TRBJ1-6; TRBD1 matches at 7 bases. With V trimmed by 8 bases and J by 6 bases, 1 base remained unmatched. This CDR3 is built from 12 residues. Germline CDR1 and CDR2: SNHLY and FYNNEI. For the CDR3, the DNA is TGTGCCAGCGGACAGGCTAATTCACCCCTCCACTTT. It yields the protein CASGQANSPLHF.

This chain links TRBV30 with TRBJ1-6; TRBD1 is a possible D gene (5 bases). The V and J ends lost 3 bases and 11 bases respectively, with 14 bases between them. The CDR3 is 13 residues long. Germline CDR1 is GTSNPN and CDR2 is SVGIG (reference sequence). The CDR3 loop reads CAWRPGGAAPLHF. CDR3 sequence (DNA): TGTGCCTGGAGACCCGGTGGGGCGGCACCCCTCCACTTT. The entire variable domain, with the rest obtained from reference TRBV30 and TRBJ1-6, is as follows: SQTIHQWPATLVQPVGSPLSLECTVEGTSNPNLYWYRQAAGRGLQLLFYSVGIGQISSEVPQNLSASRPQDRQFILSSKKLLLSDSGFYLCAWRPGGAAPLHFGNGTRLTVT.

V is TRBV10-3 and J is TRBJ2-7; tentatively, D is TRBD2 (6 bases). The germline V gene has CDR1 ENHRY and CDR2 SYGVKD. V was shortened by 4 bases and J by 2 bases, with 15 bases between the two germline ends. The CDR3 loop spans 15 amino acids. The CDR3 reads CAISGGASDAYEQYF. DNA of the CDR3: TGTGCCATCAGTGGGGGAGCTAGCGATGCCTACGAGCAGTACTTC.

The gene calls are TRBV14 and TRBJ2-1, with 14 bases that match TRBD2. The CDR3 is 20 residues long. In germline, CDR1 is SGHDN, CDR2 FVKESK. Trimming removed 0 bases from V and 5 bases from J; junction bases left unmatched: 12. The CDR3, as DNA: TGTGCCAGCAGCCAAGATCCCGGGACTAGCGGGAGTGGGGCACACAATGAGCAGTTCTTC. Translation gives CASSQDPGTSGSGAHNEQFF.

The chain carries TRBV10-1 and TRBJ2-1; no definite D call. The CDR3 is made up of 15 amino acids. V was trimmed by 4 bases and J by 5 bases, leaving 15 bases between them. CDR1 is WNHNN, CDR2 SYGVQD, per germline (reference sequence). CDR3 protein: CASSAAPLNNNEQFF. CDR3 DNA: TGCGCCAGCAGTGCAGCCCCACTAAACAACAATGAGCAGTTCTTC.

The chain has TRBV28 and TRBJ1-5; TRBD1 aligns across 9 bases. The CDR3 covers 16 residues. In germline, CDR1 is MDHEN, CDR2 SYDVKM. With V trimmed by 6 bases and J by 5 bases, 11 bases remained unmatched. DNA for the CDR3: TGTGCCAGCAGCTCCCTCCTGGGGGACAGGGATCAGCCCCAGCATTTT. This codes for CASSSLLGDRDQPQHF.

The chain uses TRBV13 and TRBJ2-3; tentatively, D is TRBD1 (6 bases). CDR3 length equals 15 residues. V was cut by 2 bases and J by 0 bases, with 9 bases left in between. The V gene's germline CDR1 is PRHDT and CDR2 FYEKMQ (reference sequence). CDR3 in amino acids: CASSLRQDSTDTQYF. Written as DNA, the CDR3 is TGTGCCAGCAGCTTAAGACAGGATAGCACAGATACGCAGTATTTT.

About this clone itself: Other nucleotide sequences from this sample produce the same CDR3. V is TRBV6-5 and J is TRBJ1-1, with D maybe TRBD1 (5 bases). Germline V gene lookup returns CDR1 MNHEY and CDR2 SVGAGI. This CDR3 is built from 11 residues. Trimming shortened V by 3 bases and J by 7 bases, and 6 bases separated the two germline ends. The CDR3 coding sequence is TGTGCCAGCAGTTATAGGGGTGAAGCTTTCTTT. Translating it yields CASSYRGEAFF.

The chain has TRBV7-8 and TRBJ1-5; 10 bases are a match to TRBD1. This CDR3 comprises 15 residues. Germline-derived CDR1 and CDR2 are SGHVS and FQNEAQ. J lost 5 bases, V lost 3 bases, and 4 bases had no gene match. The CDR3 here is CASSLQDRGDQPQHF. CDR3 coding DNA: TGTGCCAGCAGCTTGCAGGACAGGGGGGATCAGCCCCAGCATTTT.

The chain uses TRBV20-1 and TRBJ2-1; no definite D call. The CDR3 contains 10 residues. Germline-derived CDR1 and CDR2 are DFQATT and SNEGSKA (reference sequence). V was trimmed by 4 bases and J by 6 bases, leaving 4 bases between them. CDR3 residues: CSANGNEQFF. The DNA of the CDR3 is TGCAGTGCTAACGGCAATGAGCAGTTCTTC.

This rearrangement joins TRBV30 to TRBJ2-7; 7 bases are a match to TRBD2. The trim removed 2 bases at V and 1 base at J, leaving 8 bases unmatched. Germline assignment: CDR1 GTSNPN and CDR2 SVGIG (reference sequence). The CDR3 consists of 15 residues. This CDR3 reads CAWSSKQRGSYEQYF. The CDR3 DNA follows: TGTGCCTGGAGTTCCAAGCAGCGGGGTTCCTACGAGCAGTACTTC.

V and J are TRBV27 and TRBJ2-7; 10 nucleotides align to TRBD1. V lost 5 bases, J lost 3 bases, and 13 bases stayed unmatched. Germline V gene data show CDR1 as MNHEY and CDR2 as SMNVEV (reference sequence). The CDR3 loop spans 17 amino acids. In DNA form, the CDR3 reads TGTGCCAGCAGTGCCCGACAGGGGGCGTCTTTAGGCTACGAGCAGTACTTC. Translated, it gives CASSARQGASLGYEQYF.

The chain carries TRBV28 and TRBJ2-3, with D maybe TRBD2 (6 bases). V was clipped by 4 bases and J by 9 bases, with 17 bases between them. Germline V gives CDR1 MDHEN, CDR2 SYDVKM. The CDR3 length is 14 residues. This CDR3 reads CASSSGDLFFTQYF. CDR3 coding DNA: TGTGCCAGCAGTTCGGGGGATTTGTTTTTCACGCAGTATTTT.

The J gene is TRBJ2-1, the V gene TRBV5-4, with 9 bases lining up with TRBD2. The ends lost 0 bases at V and 6 bases at J; junction bases unmatched: 4. Germline V gene sequence: CDR1 SGHNT, CDR2 YYREEE (reference sequence). This CDR3 contains 15 residues. CDR3 region: CASSLGVAGVNEQFF. The CDR3, as DNA: TGTGCCAGCAGCTTGGGAGTAGCGGGAGTCAATGAGCAGTTCTTC.

This rearrangement joins TRBV5-4 to TRBJ2-3; 8 nucleotides match TRBD1. This CDR3 is 16 amino acids long. Germline loops: CDR1 SGHNT, CDR2 YYREEE (reference sequence). The V and J ends lost 5 bases and 0 bases, in that order; junction bases with no gene match: 8. This CDR3 is CASSAGGSLSTDTQYF. The DNA for the CDR3 is TGTGCCAGCAGTGCAGGGGGCAGCCTTAGCACAGATACGCAGTATTTT.

CDR3 DNA: TGCGCCAGCAGCTTGGAACTTGGCAGGGGAGCTTTCTTT. Translation gives CASSLELGRGAFF. This sequence joins TRBV5-1 and TRBJ1-1; possible D gene TRBD1, 6 bases. This CDR3 is 13 amino acids long. Germline V gives CDR1 SGHRS, CDR2 YFSETQ. V shed 0 bases and J shed 10 bases, with 13 bases lying between them.

The chain joins TRBV6-5 to TRBJ2-1, with TRBD2 as a possible D gene (5 bases). The CDR3 is 14 residues long. Trimming stripped 2 bases from V and 9 bases from J, with 14 bases between. The germline V gene has CDR1 MNHEY and CDR2 SVGAGI. CDR3 sequence: CASSYTSSGGEQFF. In nucleotides, the CDR3 is TGTGCCAGCAGTTACACGAGCAGCGGAGGTGAGCAGTTCTTC.

This sequence joins TRBV11-2 and TRBJ1-4; a weak D match, TRBD1 (5 bases). Per the germline V gene, CDR1 is SGHAT and CDR2 is FQNNGV. The CDR3 has 14 amino acids. V dropped 3 bases and J dropped 7 bases, with 12 bases sitting between them. CDR3: CASSFRGEGEKLFF. For the CDR3, the DNA is TGTGCCAGCAGCTTTAGAGGGGAGGGTGAAAAACTGTTTTTT.